A selection of T cell receptor beta chains follows, all from one sample in a study of cytomegalovirus exposure and HLA in healthy donors. Produced via immunoSEQ multiplex PCR; TCRdb's table is partial and in-frame only. The sample holds about 160,000 clones, less than 90% seen once. Source material: PBMCs. These receptors came from a woman aged 30 to 39 in good health and CMV-seronegative. CDR3s include the opening cysteine and the closing phenylalanine or tryptophan. A D gene is named only where the DNA matches it firmly. Where a row states a size, it is once, few, many or the class of an expanded clone; other rows omit it.

d_gene: TRBD1; abundance: -; j_gene: TRBJ1-5; v_gene: TRBV28; CDR3nt: TGTGCCAGCAGTCATACGTCCTCACTTCTAGGGGGCGATCAGCCCCAGCATTTT; CDR3aa: CASSHTSSLLGGDQPQHF
d_gene: -; abundance: -; j_gene: TRBJ1-1; v_gene: TRBV5-4; CDR3nt: TGTGCCAGCAGCTTGGCCCGCGGGGGCAGTCTGAACACTGAAGCTTTCTTT; CDR3aa: CASSLARGGSLNTEAFF
d_gene: -; abundance: -; j_gene: TRBJ1-2; v_gene: TRBV5-1; CDR3nt: TGCGCCAGCAGCTTGGCCGGGAGGGTAGACTATGGCTACACCTTC; CDR3aa: CASSLAGRVDYGYTF
d_gene: -; abundance: -; j_gene: TRBJ2-1; v_gene: TRBV30; CDR3nt: TGTGCCTGGAGTGTTGGGCTAGCGACGTACAATGAGCAGTTCTTC; CDR3aa: CAWSVGLATYNEQFF
d_gene: TRBD1; abundance: -; j_gene: TRBJ2-1; v_gene: TRBV2; CDR3nt: TGTGCCACCACGAGGGACGGGACAGGGACCAATGAGCAGTTCTTC; CDR3aa: CATTRDGTGTNEQFF
d_gene: -; abundance: -; j_gene: TRBJ1-6; v_gene: TRBV7-2; CDR3nt: TGTGCCAGCAGCCCCCAGGGGCCCTCACCCCTCCACTTT; CDR3aa: CASSPQGPSPLHF
d_gene: TRBD1; abundance: -; j_gene: TRBJ2-4; v_gene: TRBV7-2; CDR3nt: TGTGCCAGCAGCCCAAGGACAGGATTAACCAAAAACATTCAGTACTTC; CDR3aa: CASSPRTGLTKNIQYF
d_gene: -; abundance: -; j_gene: TRBJ1-1; v_gene: TRBV28; CDR3nt: TGTGCCAGCGTGGGTGCGACGAACACTGAAGCTTTCTTT; CDR3aa: CASVGATNTEAFF
d_gene: -; abundance: -; j_gene: TRBJ2-3; v_gene: TRBV4-3; CDR3nt: TGCGCCAGCAGCCAAGACTATACACGGGACGTGTTTCGCACAGATACGCAGTATTTT; CDR3aa: CASSQDYTRDVFRTDTQYF
d_gene: TRBD1; abundance: -; j_gene: TRBJ2-7; v_gene: TRBV7-6; CDR3nt: TGTGCCAGCAGTCGACAGGGGGGTCTGGGGGAGCAGTACTTC; CDR3aa: CASSRQGGLGEQYF
d_gene: TRBD1; abundance: -; j_gene: TRBJ1-1; v_gene: TRBV19; CDR3nt: TGTGCCAGCGGGGACAGTGAAGCTTTCTTT; CDR3aa: CASGDSEAFF
d_gene: -; abundance: -; j_gene: TRBJ1-2; v_gene: TRBV19; CDR3nt: TGTGCCAGTAGTTCGGGGTATGGCTACACCTTC; CDR3aa: CASSSGYGYTF
d_gene: TRBD1; abundance: -; j_gene: TRBJ1-4; v_gene: TRBV6-5; CDR3nt: TGTGCCAGCAGTCAAAACAGGGGGCACTATGCACTGTTTTTT; CDR3aa: CASSQNRGHYALFF
d_gene: TRBD2; abundance: -; j_gene: TRBJ2-3; v_gene: TRBV27; CDR3nt: TGTGCCAGCAGTCTCTCTAGCGGGAGTATGACAGATACGCAGTATTTT; CDR3aa: CASSLSSGSMTDTQYF
d_gene: -; abundance: -; j_gene: TRBJ1-6; v_gene: TRBV7-8; CDR3nt: TGTGCCAGCAGCTTAGCAGCCTCGCCGGGCTATAATTCACCCCTCCACTTT; CDR3aa: CASSLAASPGYNSPLHF
d_gene: -; abundance: -; j_gene: TRBJ2-2; v_gene: TRBV11-3; CDR3nt: TGTGCCAGCAGCCCAGACGGGGCCACCGGGGAGCTGTTTTTT; CDR3aa: CASSPDGATGELFF
d_gene: -; abundance: -; j_gene: TRBJ2-3; v_gene: TRBV6-1; CDR3nt: TGTGCCAGCCGGGTTGAGCCCCTAAGCACAGATACGCAGTATTTT; CDR3aa: CASRVEPLSTDTQYF
d_gene: -; abundance: once; j_gene: TRBJ2-1; v_gene: TRBV30; CDR3nt: TGTGCCTGGAGTGTACTCCAAGGGAATGAGCAGTTCTTC; CDR3aa: CAWSVLQGNEQFF
d_gene: -; abundance: -; j_gene: TRBJ2-3; v_gene: TRBV7-3; CDR3nt: TGTGCCAGCAGCGTAACAGGTTCCAGCACAGATACGCAGTATTTT; CDR3aa: CASSVTGSSTDTQYF
d_gene: TRBD1; abundance: -; j_gene: TRBJ2-7; v_gene: TRBV19; CDR3nt: TGTGCCAGTTCGAAACCGGGACAGCCCTACGAGCAGTACTTC; CDR3aa: CASSKPGQPYEQYF
d_gene: -; abundance: -; j_gene: TRBJ2-3; v_gene: TRBV5-1; CDR3nt: TGCGCCAGCAGCTTGGGACTAGAGGCGGATACGCAGTATTTT; CDR3aa: CASSLGLEADTQYF
d_gene: -; abundance: few; j_gene: TRBJ2-2; v_gene: TRBV10-1; CDR3nt: TGCGCCAGCACGACGGAAGGGGACACCGGGGAGCTGTTTTTT; CDR3aa: CASTTEGDTGELFF
d_gene: -; abundance: -; j_gene: TRBJ1-1; v_gene: TRBV6-6; CDR3nt: TGTGCCAGCAGTTACTCGGGGGATTGGAAGGCTTTCTTT; CDR3aa: CASSYSGDWKAFF
d_gene: TRBD2; abundance: once; j_gene: TRBJ2-3; v_gene: TRBV27; CDR3nt: TGTGCCAGCAGTCCCCTAAAGGGCGGGAGCTCAGATACGCAGTATTTT; CDR3aa: CASSPLKGGSSDTQYF
d_gene: TRBD2; abundance: -; j_gene: TRBJ2-5; v_gene: TRBV13; CDR3nt: TGTGCCAGCAGCTTAGTAAAGCGGGAGGTGAGAGAGACCCAGTACTTC; CDR3aa: CASSLVKREVRETQYF
d_gene: -; abundance: -; j_gene: TRBJ2-1; v_gene: TRBV5-1; CDR3nt: TGCGCCAGCAGCTTGTCAGGCGGAAATGAGCAGTTCTTC; CDR3aa: CASSLSGGNEQFF
d_gene: TRBD1; abundance: -; j_gene: TRBJ2-1; v_gene: TRBV28; CDR3nt: TGTGCCAGCAGTTCCGCCGCAGGGGGCTCCTACAATGAGCAGTTCTTC; CDR3aa: CASSSAAGGSYNEQFF
d_gene: -; abundance: once; j_gene: TRBJ2-3; v_gene: TRBV5-1; CDR3nt: TGCGCCAGCAGCTTGGAGCTCGGGGGCACAGATACGCAGTATTTT; CDR3aa: CASSLELGGTDTQYF
d_gene: -; abundance: -; j_gene: TRBJ2-5; v_gene: TRBV4-1; CDR3nt: TGCGCCAGCAGCCAGAGCCCCCAGGGGTTGCAAGAGACCCAGTACTTC; CDR3aa: CASSQSPQGLQETQYF
d_gene: -; abundance: -; j_gene: TRBJ2-5; v_gene: TRBV5-1; CDR3nt: TGCGCCAGCAGCTTGGATCGGACCAAGGAGACCCAGTACTTC; CDR3aa: CASSLDRTKETQYF
d_gene: TRBD2; abundance: once; j_gene: TRBJ2-3; v_gene: TRBV4-3; CDR3nt: TGCGCCAGCAGCCAGGCAACGGGGGGAGATACGCAGTATTTT; CDR3aa: CASSQATGGDTQYF
d_gene: TRBD1; abundance: -; j_gene: TRBJ1-1; v_gene: TRBV19; CDR3nt: TGTGCCACCCTGGGGCAGGGGGCTAGTGAAGCTTTCTTT; CDR3aa: CATLGQGASEAFF
d_gene: TRBD1; abundance: -; j_gene: TRBJ2-1; v_gene: TRBV27; CDR3nt: TGTGCCAGCGGTTTGGGGAGTAAGGGACAGGGCTTCAAGAATGAGCAGTTCTTC; CDR3aa: CASGLGSKGQGFKNEQFF
d_gene: TRBD2; abundance: -; j_gene: TRBJ2-1; v_gene: TRBV19; CDR3nt: TGTGCCAGTAGTATGGATGGCGGGAGGGCCGGGAATGAGCAGTTCTTC; CDR3aa: CASSMDGGRAGNEQFF
d_gene: -; abundance: -; j_gene: TRBJ2-7; v_gene: TRBV29-1; CDR3nt: TGCAGCGCGTCACAGGATGTCGAGCAGTACTTC; CDR3aa: CSASQDVEQYF
d_gene: -; abundance: -; j_gene: TRBJ1-3; v_gene: TRBV5-6; CDR3nt: TGTGCCAGCAGCCTTTGGGCCGGAAACACCATATATTTT; CDR3aa: CASSLWAGNTIYF
d_gene: -; abundance: -; j_gene: TRBJ2-2; v_gene: TRBV27; CDR3nt: TGTGCCAGCAGTTTCGGCTCGGAGATCACAGGGTTCGCCGGGGAGCTGTTTTTT; CDR3aa: CASSFGSEITGFAGELFF
d_gene: TRBD2; abundance: -; j_gene: TRBJ2-2; v_gene: TRBV9; CDR3nt: TGTGCCAGCAGCCCCTACCTAGCGGGGACGAGGACCGGGGAGCTGTTTTTT; CDR3aa: CASSPYLAGTRTGELFF
d_gene: -; abundance: -; j_gene: TRBJ2-3; v_gene: TRBV18; CDR3nt: TGTGCCAGCTCACCATTCACTAGCACAGATACGCAGTATTTT; CDR3aa: CASSPFTSTDTQYF
d_gene: -; abundance: -; j_gene: TRBJ1-1; v_gene: TRBV27; CDR3nt: TGTGCCAGCAGCCCGCTAACAGGGTCGAACACTGAAGCTTTCTTT; CDR3aa: CASSPLTGSNTEAFF
d_gene: -; abundance: -; j_gene: TRBJ1-2; v_gene: TRBV11-1; CDR3nt: TGTGCCAGCAGCTTAAACCCCAACTATGGCTACACCTTC; CDR3aa: CASSLNPNYGYTF